This TCR beta chain was retrieved from a study of vaccination effects on CD4 cells after COVID-19. Study-level background: Late post-vaccine samples came at days +241, +227 and +161 respectively. The second dose preceded post-vaccine samples by a median of 72 days.

Points on this clone: Its antigen is currently unknown.

Profiled with immunoSEQ multiplex PCR; TCRdb holds only in-frame clones, not every one. The table has around 50,000 clones, about 70% seen once; the top ten hold around 5%. V shed 5 bases, J shed 7 bases, and the junction held 6 bases outside the gene matches. CDR3 length equals 13 residues. Per the germline V gene, CDR1 is MNHEY and CDR2 is SVGEGT. Subsequent to a culture period of approximately 11 days, CD4+ T cells were isolated. Infection dated between March and December 2020, before the Alpha, Beta and Delta variants reached the United States. Participants were given two doses of BNT162b2 or mRNA-1273 vaccine.

The chain combines TRBV6-2 or TRBV6-3 with TRBJ1-2; 8 bases fit TRBD1. Sequencing used CD4+ T cells from PBMCs cultured without peptide, obtained after COVID-19 vaccination. The TCR sequence derives from a human donor who had a prior SARS-CoV-2 infection. CDR3 nucleotides: TGTGCCAGCAGTGCGGACAGGGTCGTTGGCTACACCTTC. Translated: CASSADRVVGYTF.